This T cell receptor beta chain was documented in a study of neurological immune-mediated disorders. This clonotype was detected many times. In germline, CDR1 is SGHTA, CDR2 FQGNSA. V lost 5 bases, J lost 2 bases, and 13 bases lay in between. This CDR3 region has 15 residues. MiXCR, applied by TCRdb to the 5' RACE reads, yields one record per CDR3 protein. This table has 15,000 to 20,000 distinct CDR3 sequences, 14% appearing once. This clonotype originated in a woman in her sixties or seventies with HTLV-1-associated myelopathy (HAM/TSP). The chain is built from TRBV7-2 and TRBJ1-3, with unresolved D. What was sequenced was CD4+ T cells from blood. CDR3 coding DNA: TGTGCCAGCAGCCCATCGGTGGTGGCTGGAAACACCATATATTTT. This sequence encodes CASSPSVVAGNTIYF. Combining the CDR3 with reference TRBV7-2 and TRBJ1-3 gives the whole variable domain GAGVSQSPSNKVTEKGKDVELRCDPISGHTALYWYRQSLGQGLEFLIYFQGNSAPDKSGLPSDRFSAERTGGSVSTLTIQRTQQEDSAVYLCASSPSVVAGNTIYFGEGSWLTVV.